The clone carrying this TCR beta chain has ten or more counts. No antigen is known for it. The data were obtained in a study of CD8 T cells in ankylosing spondylitis. Study findings and constraints: There was a TCR beta motif, made of 7 to 9 highly homologous variants, that appeared characteristic of ankylosing spondylitis blood.

Germline V CDR1 and CDR2: SGHDT, YYEEEE. The CDR3 is 15 amino acids. V was pared by 2 bases and J by 2 bases, with 11 bases between. From the 5' RACE reads, TCRdb called clonotypes with MiXCR, one entry per CDR3 protein. The sample includes around 330,000 distinct CDR3 sequences, under 14% of them seen just once. The TCR was taken from a female donor with ankylosing spondylitis or in good health (not recorded which). The rearrangement uses TRBV5-6 and TRBJ2-1, with D unresolved. Source material: blood, either unsorted or a sorted T cell fraction (not recorded which). This CDR3 is CASSFNPNAYNEQFF. CDR3 DNA: TGTGCCAGCAGCTTTAACCCCAACGCCTACAATGAGCAGTTCTTC.